This T cell receptor beta chain stems from a study of OX40 agonist ivuxolimab in advanced cancers. General observations from the study: Low levels of normalized T-cell clonal expansion also appeared in some nonresponders. Both blood CD4+ and CD8+ T cells showed clonal growth by week 6 at 0.1 to 3.0 mg/kg.

Sequencing used immunoSEQ multiplex PCR; TCRdb keeps in-frame clones, though not all of them. The data hold tens of thousands of clones, with about 86% observed a single time. A remark on this clone: Its antigen is undetermined.

The V and J ends lost 1 base and 1 base, in that order; junction bases with no gene match: 2. Germline CDR1 reads SGHVS; CDR2 reads FNYEAQ. The CDR3 runs to 16 residues. Sequenced here: CD4+ or CD8+ T cells sorted from blood, sampled in a trial of the OX40 agonist ivuxolimab. The receptor was isolated from an adult with an advanced solid tumor such as melanoma, head and neck, liver or kidney cancer. The chain couples TRBV7-6 to TRBJ2-3; TRBD2 agrees at 10 bases. CDR3 in amino acids: CASSLVAGGRTDTQYF. The CDR3, as DNA: TGTGCCAGCAGCTTAGTAGCGGGGGGCCGCACAGATACGCAGTATTTT.